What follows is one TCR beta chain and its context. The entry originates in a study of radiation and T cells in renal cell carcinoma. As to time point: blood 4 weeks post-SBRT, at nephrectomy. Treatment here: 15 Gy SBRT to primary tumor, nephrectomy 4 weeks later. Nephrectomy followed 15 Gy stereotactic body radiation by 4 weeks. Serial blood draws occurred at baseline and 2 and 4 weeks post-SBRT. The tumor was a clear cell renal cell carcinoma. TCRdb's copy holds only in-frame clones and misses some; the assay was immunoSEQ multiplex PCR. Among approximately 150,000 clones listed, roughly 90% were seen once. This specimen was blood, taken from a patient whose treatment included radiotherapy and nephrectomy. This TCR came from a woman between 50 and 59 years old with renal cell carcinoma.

The CDR3 nucleotides are TGTGCCAGCAGCTATACCGGGACTAGCGGGAGAGATACGCAGTATTTT. It codes for CASSYTGTSGRDTQYF. The chain uses TRBV7-2 and TRBJ2-3; TRBD2 matches 14 bases. J gave up 5 bases and V 4 bases, and 5 bases lay outside the gene matches. Germline V gene sequence: CDR1 SGHTA, CDR2 FQGNSA. The CDR3 has 16 amino acids.